This T cell receptor (beta chain) is drawn from a study of molecular identifiers for immune sequencing clone quantification. Overall study findings and caveats: In naive cells, clones above 20 RNA copies held under 1% of molecules, whereas in effector cells they held over 99%.

Between roughly 19,000 and 1,000,000 sorted cells, with 10%, 30% or 50% RNA, yielded naive CD8 libraries. The CDR3 extends over 14 amino acids. Deletions cut 7 bases from V and 2 bases from J, with 15 bases between. Germline assignment: CDR1 MNHEY and CDR2 SVGAGI. One entry per CDR3 protein, called by TCRdb with MiXCR from the PCR reads. The sample has 250,000 to 350,000 distinct CDR3 sequences, about 22% seen once. At least ten counts were recorded for this clonotype. The antigen is unknown. The chain carries TRBV6-5 and TRBJ2-7; D uncertain. The sequence derives from a human donor in good health. Some libraries in this study had Jurkat cell RNA spiked in. Source material: naive CD8+ T cells from blood, with Jurkat cell RNA spiked in. Subset denoted: FACS-sorted CD8+CD4-CCR7+CD45RA+ naive T cells. CDR3 in amino acids: CASNPRSAAYEQYF. CDR3 coding DNA: TGTGCCAGCAACCCTAGGAGCGCCGCCTACGAGCAGTACTTC.